These T cell receptor beta chains were read from a single sample in a study of response to subunit inactivated influenza vaccine. TCRdb analysed the RT-PCR reads with MiXCR anew, one entry per CDR3 protein. The data show fewer than 600,000 distinct CDR3 sequences, with more than 7% seen just once and about an eighth held by the top ten. Material: PBMCs from blood, obtained roughly 24 months after vaccination. Receptors originate from a man between 50 and 70 years old who received an inactivated influenza vaccine. CDR3s include the opening cysteine and the closing phenylalanine or tryptophan. The order of the fields is J gene, D gene, clone size, V gene, CDR3 DNA, CDR3 protein. A D gene is named only where the DNA matches it firmly. Size tells how often a clone was seen (once, few, many) or the class of an expanded clone, and some rows leave it out.

TRBJ2-7 | NA | NA | TRBV4-3 | TGCGCCAGCAGCCGTTGGACTGAGTCCTACGAGCAGTACTTC | CASSRWTESYEQYF
TRBJ2-1 | TRBD2 | NA | TRBV24-1 | TGTGCCACCAGTGATTTTCGCCTAGCGGGCAATGAGCAGTTCTTC | CATSDFRLAGNEQFF
TRBJ1-3 | NA | many | TRBV4-3 | TGCGCCAGCAGCCAAGATGTTAACTCTGGAAACACCATATATTTT | CASSQDVNSGNTIYF
TRBJ2-3 | NA | NA | TRBV20-1 | TGCAGTGCTAGTAAGGGCAGTGGAACAGATACGCAGTATTTT | CSASKGSGTDTQYF
TRBJ2-7 | TRBD2 | many | TRBV5-1 | TGCGCCAGCAGCTTGGGCTCCGGGCGGGAGTTCTACGAGCAGTACTTC | CASSLGSGREFYEQYF
TRBJ2-4 | TRBD2 | few | TRBV7-2 | TGTGCCAGCAGCATACTTAGCGGGAGGCGGGAAAACATTCAGTACTTC | CASSILSGRRENIQYF
TRBJ2-2 | NA | few | TRBV4-2 | TGTGCCAGCAGCCAAGATCGCCCAGGTTGGACCGGGGAGCTGTTTTTT | CASSQDRPGWTGELFF
TRBJ2-2 | NA | NA | TRBV7-2 | TGTGCCAGCAGATCAGGCTCGGGGGACCGGGAGCTGTTTTTT | CASRSGSGDRELFF
TRBJ2-1 | NA | NA | TRBV27 | TGTGCCAGCAGTTTCCGCCTAGGTAACAATGAGCAGTTCTTC | CASSFRLGNNEQFF
TRBJ2-7 | TRBD1 | NA | TRBV6-1 | TGTGCCAGCAGTGGAGACAGGGACGAGCAGTACTTC | CASSGDRDEQYF
TRBJ2-1 | NA | few | TRBV9 | TGTGCCAGCAGTAGAAGTAGTCTCAATGAGCAGTTCTTC | CASSRSSLNEQFF
TRBJ2-1 | TRBD2 | few | TRBV11-2 | TGTGCCAGCAGCTTATCTTTAGCGGGAGGCCAAAAGGGGGTTGAGCAGTTCTTC | CASSLSLAGGQKGVEQFF
TRBJ2-3 | NA | few | TRBV7-2 | TGTGCCAGCAGCGCTAATCGGGGCACAGATACGCAGTATTTT | CASSANRGTDTQYF
TRBJ2-7 | TRBD1 | many | TRBV10-3 | TGTGCCATCAGTTCCACCACCGGGACAGGGAACGAGCAGTACTTC | CAISSTTGTGNEQYF
TRBJ2-7 | NA | many | TRBV15 | TGTGCCACCAGCAGGGACGGGACCACCTACGAGCAGTACTTC | CATSRDGTTYEQYF
TRBJ2-3 | NA | few | TRBV6-5 | TGTGCCAGCAGTTACGGTCAGACGGTTCCTAGCACAGATACGCAGTATTTT | CASSYGQTVPSTDTQYF
TRBJ2-4 | TRBD2 | many | TRBV20-1 | TGCAGTGCCTTAGCGGGAGACAAAAACATTCAGTACTTC | CSALAGDKNIQYF
TRBJ2-1 | NA | NA | TRBV6-1 | TGTGCCAGCACTATCGCGCTACCCCAGGGCAATGAGCAGTTCTTC | CASTIALPQGNEQFF
TRBJ2-1 | TRBD2 | NA | TRBV5-1 | TGCGCCAGCAGCTTGGTTGCGGGGGGGTCCGATGAGCAGTTCTTC | CASSLVAGGSDEQFF
TRBJ2-7 | NA | many | TRBV20-1 | TGCAGTGCTAGAGATACCGGAGAGGGAGTGGGTTACGAGCAGTACTTC | CSARDTGEGVGYEQYF
TRBJ2-5 | TRBD1 | many | TRBV10-3 | TGTGCCATCAGTGAGGACAGGGTCGGGGAGACCCAGTACTTC | CAISEDRVGETQYF
TRBJ1-1 | TRBD1 | few | TRBV11-2 | TGTGCCAGCAGCTTAGTAGGGACAGGGGGCCCGTGGGACACTGAAGCTTTCTTT | CASSLVGTGGPWDTEAFF
TRBJ2-5 | TRBD1 | NA | TRBV20-1 | TGCAGTTCACGGGCCCTACAGGGGGCGCAGAACCAAGAGACCCAGTACTTC | CSSRALQGAQNQETQYF
TRBJ2-7 | NA | NA | TRBV12-3/TRBV12-4 | TGTGCCAGCAGTCTGGACATGTCCTACGAGCAGTACTTC | CASSLDMSYEQYF
TRBJ2-7 | TRBD2 | many | TRBV12-3/TRBV12-4 | TGTGCCAGCAGTTTAGGGTCGGGAGGGCTTTACTTC | CASSLGSGGLYF
TRBJ2-1 | TRBD1 | many | TRBV12-3/TRBV12-4 | TGTGCCAGCAGTAGGGGGCCCAACTCCCGCTACAATGAGCAGTTCTTC | CASSRGPNSRYNEQFF
TRBJ2-1 | TRBD1 | few | TRBV5-6 | TGTGCCAGCAGCGAAACCGGGACAGGGATCTATTGGGGAGCAGGCAATGAGCAGTTCTTC | CASSETGTGIYWGAGNEQFF
TRBJ2-7 | TRBD1 | many | TRBV3-1 | TGTGCCAGCAGCCGGGACAGCAGCTCCTACGAGCAGTACTTC | CASSRDSSSYEQYF
TRBJ2-7 | NA | few | TRBV7-8 | TGTGCCAGCAGCTTTAGGGGGAATCGCGAGCAGTACTTC | CASSFRGNREQYF
TRBJ1-2 | NA | few | TRBV5-1 | TGCGCCAGCAGCTTGGGGACAGTTAACCACTATGGCTACACCTTC | CASSLGTVNHYGYTF
TRBJ2-5 | NA | few | TRBV19 | TGTGCCAGTAGTATTGATGGAGAGACCCAGTACTTC | CASSIDGETQYF
TRBJ1-4 | NA | NA | TRBV20-1 | TGCAGTGCGCAGGGGAGGGGTAATGAAAAACTGTTTTTT | CSAQGRGNEKLFF
TRBJ2-7 | TRBD1 | few | TRBV7-6 | TGTGCCAGCAGCTTAGCCGGGACAGGGGTCGGGGAGCAGTACTTC | CASSLAGTGVGEQYF
TRBJ1-3 | NA | NA | TRBV20-1 | TGCAGTGCTAGTAAAGTGTGGGGGGACACCATATATTTT | CSASKVWGDTIYF
TRBJ2-1 | TRBD1 | many | TRBV29-1 | TGCAGCGTCCGCAGGGGGTCCTACAATGAGCAGTTCTTC | CSVRRGSYNEQFF
TRBJ2-3 | NA | many | TRBV29-1 | TGCAGCGTTGGGACCAACACAGATACGCAGTATTTT | CSVGTNTDTQYF